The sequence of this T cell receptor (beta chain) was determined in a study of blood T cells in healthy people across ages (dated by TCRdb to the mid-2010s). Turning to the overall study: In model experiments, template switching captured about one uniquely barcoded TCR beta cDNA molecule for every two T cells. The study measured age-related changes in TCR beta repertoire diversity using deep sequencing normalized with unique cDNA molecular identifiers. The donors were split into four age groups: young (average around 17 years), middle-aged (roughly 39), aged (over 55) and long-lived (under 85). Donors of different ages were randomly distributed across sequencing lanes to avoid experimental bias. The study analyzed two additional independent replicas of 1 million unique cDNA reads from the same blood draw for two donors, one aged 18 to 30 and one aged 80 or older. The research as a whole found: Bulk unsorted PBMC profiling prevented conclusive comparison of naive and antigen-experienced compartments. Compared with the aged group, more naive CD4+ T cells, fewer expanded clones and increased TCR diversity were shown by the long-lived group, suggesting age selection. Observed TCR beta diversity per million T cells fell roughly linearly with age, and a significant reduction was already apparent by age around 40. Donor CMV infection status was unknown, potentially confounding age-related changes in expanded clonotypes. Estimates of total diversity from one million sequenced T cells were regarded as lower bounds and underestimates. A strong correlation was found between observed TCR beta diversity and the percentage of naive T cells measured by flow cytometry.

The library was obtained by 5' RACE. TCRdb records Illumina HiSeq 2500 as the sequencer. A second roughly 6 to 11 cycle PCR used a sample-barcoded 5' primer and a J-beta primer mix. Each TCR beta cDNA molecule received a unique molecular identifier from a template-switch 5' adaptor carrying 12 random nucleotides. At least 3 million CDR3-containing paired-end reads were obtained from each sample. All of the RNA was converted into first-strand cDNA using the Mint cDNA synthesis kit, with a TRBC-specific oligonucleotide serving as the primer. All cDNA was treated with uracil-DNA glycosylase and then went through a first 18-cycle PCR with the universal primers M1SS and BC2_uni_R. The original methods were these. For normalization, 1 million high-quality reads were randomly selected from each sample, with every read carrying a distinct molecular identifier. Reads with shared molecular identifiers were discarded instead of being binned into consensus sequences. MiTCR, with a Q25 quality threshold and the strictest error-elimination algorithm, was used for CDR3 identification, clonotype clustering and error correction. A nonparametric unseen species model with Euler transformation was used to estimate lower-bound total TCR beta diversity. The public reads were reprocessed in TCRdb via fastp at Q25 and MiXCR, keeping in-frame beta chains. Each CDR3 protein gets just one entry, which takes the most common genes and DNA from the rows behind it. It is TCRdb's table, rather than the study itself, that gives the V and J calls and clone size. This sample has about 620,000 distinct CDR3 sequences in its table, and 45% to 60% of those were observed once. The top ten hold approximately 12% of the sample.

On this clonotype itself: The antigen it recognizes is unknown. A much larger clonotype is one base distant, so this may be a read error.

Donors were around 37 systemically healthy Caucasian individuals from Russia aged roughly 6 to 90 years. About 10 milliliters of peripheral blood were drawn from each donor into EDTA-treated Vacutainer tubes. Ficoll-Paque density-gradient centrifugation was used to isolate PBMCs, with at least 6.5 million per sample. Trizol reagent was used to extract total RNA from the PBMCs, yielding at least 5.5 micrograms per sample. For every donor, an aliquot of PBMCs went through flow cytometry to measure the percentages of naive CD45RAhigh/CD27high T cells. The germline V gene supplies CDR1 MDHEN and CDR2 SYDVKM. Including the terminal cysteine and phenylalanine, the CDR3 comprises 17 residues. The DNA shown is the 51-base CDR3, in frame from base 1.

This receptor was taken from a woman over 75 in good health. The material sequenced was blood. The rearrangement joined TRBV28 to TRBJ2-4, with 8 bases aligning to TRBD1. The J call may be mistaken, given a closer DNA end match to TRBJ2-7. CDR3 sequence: CASSLGGTGTRPYEQYF. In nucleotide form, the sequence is TGTGCCAGCAGTCTAGGGGGGACAGGAACCAGGCCCTACGAGCAGTACTTC.